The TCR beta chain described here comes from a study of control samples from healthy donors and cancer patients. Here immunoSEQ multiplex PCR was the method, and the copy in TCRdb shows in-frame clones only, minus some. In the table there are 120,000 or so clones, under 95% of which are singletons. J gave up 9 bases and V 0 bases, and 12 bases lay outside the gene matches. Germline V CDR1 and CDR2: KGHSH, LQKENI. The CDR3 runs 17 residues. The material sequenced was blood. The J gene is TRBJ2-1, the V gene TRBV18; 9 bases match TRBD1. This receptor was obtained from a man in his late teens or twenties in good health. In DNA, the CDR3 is TGTGCCAGCTCACCACCCGTCAACGGACAGGGGAAATCTGAGCAGTTCTTC. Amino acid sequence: CASSPPVNGQGKSEQFF.